Listed here are 13 T cell receptor beta chains from one sample, sequenced in a study of cytomegalovirus exposure and HLA in healthy donors. A multiplex PCR was run with 60 Vbeta primers and 13 Jbeta primers. Assay: immunoSEQ multiplex PCR; the TCRdb copy retains only in-frame clones and omits some. The sample holds 75,000 or so clones, 65% to 70% seen once. The specimen was PBMCs. The receptor set was obtained from a man aged 35-49 years in good health and CMV-seropositive.

This chain uses TRBV6-5 with TRBJ2-3, with TRBD1 identical over 11 bases. V shed 2 bases, J shed 6 bases, and the junction held 7 bases outside the gene matches. The length of the CDR3 is 16 residues. Germline V lookup: CDR1 MNHEY, CDR2 SVGAGI. CDR3 protein: CASSYAPGQGVDTQYF. CDR3 nucleotide sequence: TGTGCCAGCAGTTACGCACCGGGACAGGGGGTGGATACGCAGTATTTT.

This clone has just a few counts. This chain uses TRBV10-2 with TRBJ1-4; the D gene is possibly TRBD1 (5 bases). Germline loops: CDR1 WSHSY, CDR2 SAAADI. V shed 4 bases and J shed 10 bases, with 13 bases lying between them. The CDR3 is 13 residues long. CDR3 in amino acids: CASSGQGGRKLFF. The CDR3 DNA follows: TGCGCCAGCAGTGGGCAGGGAGGTCGAAAACTGTTTTTT.

V usage is TRBV5-1 and J usage is TRBJ1-4; a possible D gene is TRBD1 (6 bases). Trimming pared 4 bases from V and 3 bases from J, leaving 13 bases between. This CDR3 has 15 amino acids. Germline V gene data show CDR1 as SGHRS and CDR2 as YFSETQ. The DNA of the CDR3 is TGCGCCAGCAGCCCCCAGGGGTACGCTAATGAAAAACTGTTTTTT. Translating gives CASSPQGYANEKLFF. The full variable domain, completed using reference TRBV5-1 and TRBJ1-4, is KAGVTQTPRYLIKTRGQQVTLSCSPISGHRSVSWYQQTPGQGLQFLFEYFSETQRNKGNFPGRFSGRQFSNSRSEMNVSTLELGDSALYLCASSPQGYANEKLFFGSGTQLSVL.

This clone was observed a few times. J is TRBJ1-1 and V is TRBV6-5; D uncertain. CDR1 and CDR2 (germline): MNHEY, SVGAGI. V was pared by 4 bases and J by 0 bases, with 9 bases between. CDR3 length: 14 amino acids. As DNA, the CDR3 is TGTGCCAGCAGTTTAAGCGGGCTGAACACTGAAGCTTTCTTT. Its translation is CASSLSGLNTEAFF.

The rearrangement uses TRBV5-8 and TRBJ1-1; D is unclear. Germline V gives CDR1 SGHTS, CDR2 YDEGEE. This CDR3 spans 12 amino acids. Trimming pared 7 bases from V and 3 bases from J, leaving 10 bases between. This CDR3 reads CASSGSHTEAFF. The DNA for the CDR3 is TGTGCCAGCTCCGGGAGCCACACTGAAGCTTTCTTT.

The chain combines TRBV4-3 with TRBJ2-1; 7 bases are shared with TRBD2. V lost 0 bases, J lost 2 bases, and 16 bases stayed unmatched. Germline lookup yields CDR1 LGHNA and CDR2 YSLEER. CDR3 length: 20 amino acids. The CDR3 DNA sequence: TGCGCCAGCAGCCAAGATAGTACGTCAGTTGTAGCGGGCCCCTACAATGAGCAGTTCTTC. Amino acids: CASSQDSTSVVAGPYNEQFF.

The chain links TRBV28 to TRBJ1-2; 7 bases match TRBD1. The V gene's germline CDR1 is MDHEN and CDR2 SYDVKM. The CDR3 is 14 residues long. V trimming: 7 bases; J trimming: 7 bases; junction bases outside the gene matches: 12. The CDR3 region has the DNA TGTGCCAGCAAACTGACAGGGATTATGGGTGGCTACACCTTC. Its protein is CASKLTGIMGGYTF.

V usage is TRBV9 and J usage is TRBJ2-5; 11 positions match TRBD1. Germline V gene data show CDR1 as SGDLS and CDR2 as YYNGEE. V dropped 1 base and J dropped 4; count of bases not matched to a gene: 3. CDR3 length: 15 amino acids. The CDR3 reads CASSVRTGGIETQYF. The CDR3 region has the DNA TGTGCCAGCAGCGTAAGGACAGGGGGCATAGAGACCCAGTACTTC.

The gene calls are TRBV5-8 and TRBJ2-1; 7 bases are a match to TRBD2. Germline loops: CDR1 SGHTS, CDR2 YDEGEE. The CDR3 loop spans 14 amino acids. Unmatched junction bases numbered 8, after V lost 2 bases and J lost 9 bases. CDR3 sequence: CASSLAGYPFEQFF. The CDR3 DNA sequence: TGTGCCAGCAGCTTAGCGGGGTACCCCTTTGAGCAGTTCTTC.

The V and J genes are TRBV7-6 and TRBJ1-1; D is unclear. The germline V and J ends were trimmed by 2 bases and 4 bases, with 11 bases remaining between them. The CDR3 sequence is 14 residues long. Germline V gene lookup returns CDR1 SGHVS and CDR2 FNYEAQ. DNA of the CDR3: TGTGCCAGCAGCTTACACGAGACGGGCACTGAAGCTTTCTTT. This gives the protein CASSLHETGTEAFF.

The chain couples TRBV19 to TRBJ2-3; 8 bases map to TRBD2. The V and J ends lost 7 bases and 4 bases, in that order; junction bases with no gene match: 7. This CDR3 has 14 residues. Germline-derived CDR1 and CDR2 are LNHDA and SQIVND (reference sequence). DNA of the CDR3: TGTGCCAGTAACGGGGCGGGGGGTGCAGATACGCAGTATTTT. As protein: CASNGAGGADTQYF.

The J gene is TRBJ1-1, the V gene TRBV5-1; a weak D match, TRBD1 (5 bases). The CDR3 totals 12 residues. Germline CDR1 is SGHRS and CDR2 is YFSETQ. V lost 5 bases and J 4 bases, leaving 9 bases between the germline ends. CDR3 nucleotide sequence: TGCGCCAGCAGACAAAGGGGCACTGAAGCTTTCTTT. Amino acid sequence: CASRQRGTEAFF.

The genes are TRBV7-3 and TRBJ2-2, with 8 bases aligning to TRBD1. This CDR3 contains 16 residues. With 5 bases clipped from V and 0 bases from J, the junction kept 5 bases outside the gene matches. Germline V CDR1 and CDR2: SGHTA, FQGTGA. The CDR3: CASSRRGPPNTGELFF. The CDR3 region has the DNA TGTGCCAGCAGCCGCAGGGGGCCTCCGAACACCGGGGAGCTGTTTTTT.